Listed here is a single T cell receptor (beta chain). MiXCR was run by TCRdb on the PCR reads, yielding one entry per CDR3 protein. The table records some 100,000 distinct CDR3 sequences, over 30% of them present only once. The source of the sample is a study of molecular identifiers for immune sequencing clone quantification. V lost 5 bases and J lost 2; bases outside the gene matches: 4. Germline-derived CDR1 and CDR2 are SGHNT and YYREEE (reference sequence). This CDR3 comprises 14 residues. The clonotype was recovered from a human donor in good health. Some libraries in this study had Jurkat cell RNA spiked in. Input material: naive CD8+ T cells from blood, with Jurkat cell RNA spiked in. Subset specified: FACS-sorted CD8+CD4-CCR7+CD45RA+ naive T cells. The chain has TRBV5-4 and TRBJ2-7; 10 nucleotides match TRBD2. The CDR3 here is CASSYLAGAYEQYF. The CDR3 coding sequence is TGTGCCAGCAGTTATCTAGCGGGAGCCTACGAGCAGTACTTC.